Listed here are 17 T cell receptor beta chains from one sample, sequenced in a study of shared clonotypes between healthy human individuals. Repertoires were generated with immunoSEQ multiplex PCR, while TCRdb's copy carries only in-frame clones and drops some. This table holds fewer than 3 million clones, around 93% found once. Material for sequencing was naive CD4+ T cells from PBMCs. Specified subset: CD45RA+ positively selected. Every receptor here comes from a man aged 18 to 29 in good health. Some clones in this sample may be carry-over from other donors' samples.

J is TRBJ2-3 and V is TRBV5-1, with 11 positions matching TRBD2. CDR1 is SGHRS, CDR2 YFSETQ, per germline. The CDR3 has 17 amino acids. Trimming took 1 base from V and 3 from J; bases not matched to a gene: 7. The CDR3 protein is CASSLPETSGVTDTQYF. For the CDR3, the DNA is TGCGCCAGCAGCTTGCCCGAGACTAGCGGGGTAACAGATACGCAGTATTTT.

This chain connects TRBV6-1 to TRBJ2-7; TRBD1 matches at 7 bases. J was trimmed by 3 bases and V by 7 bases; bases with no gene match: 6. CDR3 size: 13 residues. Per germline, CDR1 MNHNS and CDR2 SASEGT. Here the CDR3 DNA reads TGTGCCAGCAAGACAGGGCCTTACTACGAGCAGTACTTC. Its protein product is CASKTGPYYEQYF.

This sequence joins TRBV11-2 and TRBJ2-1; 11 bases fit TRBD2. The CDR3 runs to 16 residues. The germline CDR1 and CDR2 sequences are SGHAT and FQNNGV. Germline trimming cut 6 bases from V and 2 bases from J; bases unmatched to any gene: 6. This CDR3 reads CASRRLAGTAYNEQFF. CDR3 coding DNA: TGTGCCAGCAGGAGACTAGCGGGGACGGCCTACAATGAGCAGTTCTTC.

The J gene is TRBJ2-1, the V gene TRBV7-3; 8 nucleotides align to TRBD2. The CDR3 runs 15 residues. CDR1 is SGHTA, CDR2 FQGTGA, per germline. J gave up 0 bases and V 5 bases, and 3 bases lay outside the gene matches. The CDR3 is CASSNSGNSYNEQFF. DNA of the CDR3: TGTGCCAGCAGCAATAGCGGGAACTCCTACAATGAGCAGTTCTTC.

This chain joins TRBV6-5 and TRBJ1-2, with 10 bases matching TRBD1. CDR3 length: 15 residues. CDR1 is MNHEY, CDR2 SVGAGI, per germline. V lost 7 bases, J lost 5 bases, and 10 bases stayed unmatched. CDR3 nucleotide sequence: TGTGCCAGCACGATTTTCCGGGACAGGGGTTATGGCTACACCTTC. Protein product: CASTIFRDRGYGYTF.

The chain links TRBV30 to TRBJ2-2; D call uncertain. Germline V gives CDR1 GTSNPN, CDR2 SVGIG (reference sequence). Trimming removed 4 bases at V and 9 bases at J, with 12 bases between. The length of the CDR3 is 12 residues. Written as DNA, the CDR3 is TGTGCCTGGACCGCCCGCCAGCGGGAGCTGTTTTTT. Protein sequence: CAWTARQRELFF.

The table lists this clone with a count of one. This CDR3 reads CASSFSGRGPQETQYF. Here the CDR3 DNA reads TGTGCCAGCAGTTTTAGCGGGAGGGGTCCCCAAGAGACCCAGTACTTC. The rearrangement joins TRBV28 to TRBJ2-5, with TRBD2 identical over 11 bases. The CDR3 runs to 16 residues. Unmatched junction bases numbered 4, after V lost 3 bases and J lost 1 base. Germline loops: CDR1 MDHEN, CDR2 SYDVKM.

The chain has TRBV5-1 and TRBJ1-6; possibly TRBD1 for D (6 bases). V was cut by 2 bases and J by 6 bases, with 15 bases left in between. The CDR3 loop spans 16 amino acids. Germline V gene lookup returns CDR1 SGHRS and CDR2 YFSETQ. The CDR3: CASSFIGRGGNSPLHF. CDR3 nucleotides: TGCGCCAGCAGCTTTATCGGCAGGGGAGGTAATTCACCCCTCCACTTT.

The chain has TRBV19 and TRBJ2-1; TRBD2 agrees at 7 bases. CDR3 size: 17 residues. The germline CDR1 and CDR2 sequences are LNHDA and SQIVND (reference sequence). V shed 4 bases and J 1 base; nucleotides not matched to a gene: 10. CDR3 nucleotides: TGTGCCAGTAGTAGGGGGAGGGAGAGGACATCCTACAATGAGCAGTTCTTC. It specifies CASSRGRERTSYNEQFF.

The chain has TRBV4-3 and TRBJ1-2; possible D gene TRBD1, 6 bases. This CDR3 is built from 15 residues. From germline, CDR1 is LGHNA and CDR2 YSLEER. Trimming took 1 base from V and 6 from J, leaving 15 bases between them. The CDR3 DNA reads as TGCGCCAGCAGCCAAGGGGCGGGCAGGGGAGATGGCTACACCTTC. Translating it yields CASSQGAGRGDGYTF.

This chain joins TRBV18 and TRBJ2-1; 8 bases map to TRBD2. Losses at the gene ends were 4 bases for V and 0 bases for J; bases not matched to a gene: 2. This CDR3 comprises 15 residues. Germline CDR1 is KGHSH and CDR2 is LQKENI. The CDR3 loop reads CASSLAGNSYNEQFF. In DNA, the CDR3 is TGTGCCAGCTCACTAGCGGGGAACTCCTACAATGAGCAGTTCTTC.

This clone has a single count. The genes are TRBV2 and TRBJ2-1; possibly TRBD2 for D (6 bases). The CDR3 is 11 residues long. The germline gives CDR1 SNHLY, CDR2 FYNNEI. V lost 7 bases to trimming and J lost 14 bases, with 15 bases between them. In DNA, the CDR3 is TGTGCCAGCATGGGTCCGGGAGTGGAGTTCTTC. It encodes CASMGPGVEFF.

The rearrangement uses TRBV4-1 and TRBJ2-7; D remains ambiguous. Germline V gene sequence: CDR1 MGHRA, CDR2 YSYEKL. This CDR3 has 15 amino acids. Trimming pared 1 base from V and 3 bases from J, leaving 13 bases between. CDR3 region: CASSQGLPDLYEQYF. Here the CDR3 DNA reads TGCGCCAGCAGCCAAGGTCTCCCGGACCTCTACGAGCAGTACTTC.

The chain is built from TRBV28 and TRBJ2-7; 8 nucleotides match TRBD1. Germline CDR1 reads MDHEN; CDR2 reads SYDVKM. J was trimmed by 2 bases and V by 1 base; bases with no gene match: 13. CDR3 length: 18 amino acids. CDR3 amino acids: CASSLLGRTTGVTYEQYF. CDR3 DNA sequence: TGTGCCAGCAGTTTATTAGGCAGAACGACAGGGGTTACCTACGAGCAGTACTTC.

The rearrangement joins TRBV5-4 to TRBJ1-6; no clear D. This CDR3 has 11 residues. CDR1 and CDR2 (germline): SGHNT, YYREEE (reference sequence). V lost 3 bases, J lost 14 bases, and 9 bases lay in between. The CDR3 sequence is CASSSGQALHF. DNA of the CDR3: TGTGCCAGCAGCTCGGGCCAGGCCCTCCACTTT.

This clone is a singleton in its sample. The chain is built from TRBV5-1 and TRBJ1-2; D might be TRBD1 (6 bases). Trimming pared 4 bases from V and 1 base from J, leaving 17 bases between. The CDR3 covers 16 residues. CDR1 SGHRS and CDR2 YFSETQ come from the germline V gene. The CDR3 nucleotides read TGCGCCAGCAGCCCGAGGACAGCCCCGGGTAACTATGGCTACACCTTC. It yields the protein CASSPRTAPGNYGYTF.

This sequence joins TRBV7-9 and TRBJ2-2, with 9 bases aligning to TRBD2. This CDR3 has 18 amino acids. The V gene's germline CDR1 is SEHNR and CDR2 FQNEAQ (reference sequence). V shed 4 bases and J 5 bases; nucleotides not matched to a gene: 14. CDR3 bases: TGTGCCAGCAGCTCCCCACCGGGACTAGCTTCAATTACCGGGGAGCTGTTTTTT. It yields the protein CASSSPPGLASITGELFF.